This is a list of T cell receptor beta chains from one sample in a study of T cell responses to AZD1222 COVID-19 vaccine. Using immunoSEQ multiplex PCR, the repertoire was profiled, and TCRdb retains in-frame clones only, with some absent. The sample yields roughly 120,000 clones, 86% seen once. The sample in question was peripheral blood, obtained 28 days after the second AZD1222 dose. These receptors were taken from an adult who received the AZD1222 COVID-19 vaccine. Each CDR3 is given with its conserved first and last residue. A D gene is named only where the DNA matches it firmly. The size entry is marked missing in some rows and otherwise reads once, few, many or a size class.

-	TRBV5-1	TRBJ2-2	-	CASSPQGTGELFF	TGCGCCAGCAGCCCACAGGGTACCGGGGAGCTGTTTTTT
-	TRBV19	TRBJ2-7	-	CASAPSWTYEQYF	TGTGCCAGCGCGCCTAGCTGGACCTACGAGCAGTACTTC
-	TRBV5-4	TRBJ1-6	-	CASSSTDNSPLHF	TGTGCCAGCAGCTCCACAGATAATTCACCCCTCCACTTT
-	TRBV7-3	TRBJ2-2	TRBD1	CASSFRQGNTGELFF	TGTGCCAGCAGCTTCCGACAGGGGAACACCGGGGAGCTGTTTTTT
-	TRBV6-4	TRBJ1-2	TRBD1	CASSDRTGGGYGYTF	TGTGCCAGCAGTGACCGGACAGGGGGCGGCTATGGCTACACCTTC
-	TRBV11-3	TRBJ2-1	-	CASSLYPGPGHEQFF	TGTGCCAGCAGCTTATATCCGGGCCCTGGTCATGAGCAGTTCTTC
-	TRBV6-5	TRBJ1-2	TRBD1	CASSTGQGVDGYTF	TGTGCCAGCAGCACCGGACAGGGGGTAGATGGCTACACCTTC
-	TRBV3-1/TRBV3-2	TRBJ2-6	-	CASGSSGANVLTF	TGTGCCAGCGGGAGTTCTGGGGCCAACGTCCTGACTTTC
once	TRBV23-1	TRBJ1-4	TRBD1	CASSHNRRGDRGIWGEKLFF	TGCGCCAGCAGTCACAACCGAAGGGGGGACAGGGGGATATGGGGTGAAAAACTGTTTTTT
-	TRBV4-3	TRBJ1-1	-	CASSQEWSGGRSTEAFF	TGCGCCAGCAGCCAAGAGTGGTCTGGGGGCAGGAGCACTGAAGCTTTCTTT
-	TRBV30	TRBJ2-3	-	CAWSYDTTDTQYF	TGTGCCTGGAGTTACGACACCACAGATACGCAGTATTTT
-	TRBV28	TRBJ1-4	-	CASSSGSATNEKLFF	TGTGCCAGCAGCTCCGGGTCTGCAACTAATGAAAAACTGTTTTTT
-	TRBV19	TRBJ2-5	-	CASSIQSAGQETQYF	TGTGCCAGTAGTATCCAGTCGGCGGGGCAAGAGACCCAGTACTTC
-	TRBV29-1	TRBJ2-1	-	CSVPSASSSYNEQFF	TGCAGCGTGCCCTCAGCGTCGAGCTCCTACAATGAGCAGTTCTTC
-	TRBV5-1	TRBJ2-2	TRBD1	CASSLATGRTGELFF	TGCGCCAGCAGCTTGGCGACAGGGCGCACCGGGGAGCTGTTTTTT
-	TRBV27	TRBJ2-5	TRBD1	CASSSPGIQGAKTQYF	TGTGCCAGCAGTTCCCCCGGGATACAGGGGGCGAAGACCCAGTACTTC
-	TRBV5-1	TRBJ2-7	-	CASSLLRPVAGEQYF	TGCGCCAGCAGCCTCTTGAGACCCGTCGCGGGGGAGCAGTACTTC
-	TRBV4-3	TRBJ2-2	-	CASSQEPASGELFF	TGCGCCAGCAGCCAAGAGCCCGCCTCCGGGGAGCTGTTTTTT
-	TRBV9	TRBJ2-2	TRBD2	CASSAAGGPRTGELFF	TGTGCCAGCAGCGCAGCGGGAGGGCCTCGCACCGGGGAGCTGTTTTTT
-	TRBV5-1	TRBJ2-5	-	CASSLGGREQETQYF	TGCGCCAGCAGCTTGGGGGGCAGGGAGCAAGAGACCCAGTACTTC
-	TRBV19	TRBJ2-1	TRBD1	CASSNVGTEPNEQFF	TGTGCCAGTAGCAATGTGGGGACAGAACCCAATGAGCAGTTCTTC
-	TRBV7-9	TRBJ1-2	-	CASSLVDRTNYGYTF	TGTGCCAGCAGCTTAGTAGACAGAACTAACTATGGCTACACCTTC
-	TRBV6-7	TRBJ2-6	TRBD1	CASSNSGQGASGANVLTF	TGTGCCAGCAGTAATTCGGGACAGGGGGCGTCTGGGGCCAACGTCCTGACTTTC
-	TRBV2	TRBJ1-2	TRBD1	CASRLQGAYGYTF	TGTGCCAGCAGGTTACAGGGGGCCTATGGCTACACCTTC
-	TRBV10-2	TRBJ2-1	-	CASSWGSSYNEQFF	TGCGCCAGCAGCTGGGGTTCGAGCTACAATGAGCAGTTCTTC
-	TRBV7-2	TRBJ2-1	-	CASSPHAGDRYNEQFF	TGTGCCAGCAGCCCCCATGCTGGAGACAGGTACAATGAGCAGTTCTTC
-	TRBV7-9	TRBJ1-2	TRBD1	CASSSRDSSGYTF	TGTGCCAGCAGCTCGCGGGACAGCAGTGGCTACACCTTC
-	TRBV6-5	TRBJ1-2	-	CASSTREGGYTF	TGTGCCAGCAGTACCCGAGAAGGTGGCTACACCTTC
-	TRBV19	TRBJ1-5	TRBD1	CASSFRTGSNQPQHF	TGTGCCAGTAGTTTCCGGACAGGGAGCAATCAGCCCCAGCATTTT
-	TRBV5-4	TRBJ2-5	-	CASSANYGPEETQYF	TGTGCCAGCAGCGCAAATTACGGGCCCGAGGAGACCCAGTACTTC
-	TRBV11-1	TRBJ1-2	-	CASSLAGIYGYTF	TGTGCCAGCAGCTTAGCAGGGATCTATGGCTACACCTTC
-	TRBV27	TRBJ2-5	-	CASSFRGGETQYF	TGTGCCAGCAGTTTTAGAGGTGGGGAGACCCAGTACTTC
-	TRBV5-8	TRBJ1-6	TRBD1	CASSLGLQGARSPLHF	TGTGCCAGCAGCTTGGGCCTACAGGGGGCGAGGTCACCCCTCCACTTT
-	TRBV3-1/TRBV3-2	TRBJ1-2	-	CASSQARIGYGYTF	TGTGCCAGCAGCCAAGCCCGCATCGGCTATGGCTACACCTTC
-	TRBV5-1	TRBJ2-5	-	CASTLDPGGETQYF	TGCGCCAGCACCCTGGACCCAGGCGGAGAGACCCAGTACTTC
-	TRBV7-3	TRBJ2-1	TRBD2	CASSETSGGAIRSEQFF	TGTGCCAGCAGCGAGACTAGCGGGGGGGCTATACGAAGTGAGCAGTTCTTC
once	TRBV5-4	TRBJ2-5	-	CASSHQTEETQYF	TGTGCCAGCAGCCACCAGACCGAAGAGACCCAGTACTTC
-	TRBV19	TRBJ1-5	-	CASSMGSNRPQHF	TGTGCCAGTAGTATGGGGAGCAATCGGCCCCAGCATTTT
-	TRBV5-4	TRBJ1-4	-	CASSLTGEYNEKLFF	TGTGCCAGCAGCCTCACCGGGGAGTATAATGAAAAACTGTTTTTT